The 4 T cell receptor beta chains in this list originate from one sample, sequenced in a study of human T cells and chemical hapten exposure listed by TCRdb under 2021. The library came from RACE. This sample was sequenced with a NextSeq 500. TCRdb ran its own pipeline on the public reads, namely fastp trimming at Q25 and MiXCR clone calling, and kept in-frame beta chains. Entries that share a CDR3 protein sequence are merged under the most common genes and DNA. The sample table lists 130,000 or so distinct CDR3 sequences, approximately 9% of them with a count of one. Roughly 1.8% of the sample is taken by the ten largest. The time point label for this specimen denotes: healthy volunteer bleed at 2 weeks. Unfractionated whole blood was collected in Tempus Blood RNA tubes, and total RNA was extracted from that blood. Sequencing was done on a sample of whole blood. Receptor source: a male donor in good health. Some clones in this sample may be carry-over from other donors' samples.

The chain is built from TRBV7-2 and TRBJ2-1; 14 bases agree with TRBD2. The CDR3 is made up of 19 amino acids. The V gene's germline CDR1 is SGHTA and CDR2 FQGNSA. J lost 8 bases, V lost 4 bases, and 16 bases had no gene match. The DNA for the CDR3 is TGTGCCAGCAGCTCCCGACTAGCGGGGGGGCCGAGGAGGTTCTATGAGCAGTTCTTC. Its protein is CASSSRLAGGPRRFYEQFF.

This clonotype was found many times. V usage is TRBV9 and J usage is TRBJ2-1; TRBD2 aligns across 12 bases. The CDR3 contains 15 residues. Germline V gives CDR1 SGDLS, CDR2 YYNGEE. V shed 3 bases, J shed 6 bases, and the junction held 4 bases outside the gene matches. The CDR3 protein is CASSDTSGGTNEQFF. CDR3 DNA: TGTGCCAGCAGCGATACTAGCGGGGGGACCAATGAGCAGTTCTTC.

This clonotype occurred many times. V is TRBV28 and J is TRBJ1-2; 7 bases align to TRBD1. With V trimmed by 4 bases and J by 5 bases, 10 bases remained unmatched. The CDR3 length is 15 residues. Germline V gene lookup returns CDR1 MDHEN and CDR2 SYDVKM. The DNA for the CDR3 is TGTGCCAGCAGTTCCCACCGACAGGGTCGGTATGGCTACACCTTC. As protein: CASSSHRQGRYGYTF.

This clonotype has just a few counts. The chain joins TRBV19 to TRBJ2-1; 7 positions match TRBD1. Germline V gene sequence: CDR1 LNHDA, CDR2 SQIVND (reference sequence). V shed 6 bases, J shed 2 bases, and the junction held 10 bases outside the gene matches. The CDR3 loop spans 16 amino acids. As DNA, the CDR3 is TGTGCCAGTAGCCCCTCAAGAGGGGGCGCCTACAATGAGCAGTTCTTC. The encoded protein is CASSPSRGGAYNEQFF.